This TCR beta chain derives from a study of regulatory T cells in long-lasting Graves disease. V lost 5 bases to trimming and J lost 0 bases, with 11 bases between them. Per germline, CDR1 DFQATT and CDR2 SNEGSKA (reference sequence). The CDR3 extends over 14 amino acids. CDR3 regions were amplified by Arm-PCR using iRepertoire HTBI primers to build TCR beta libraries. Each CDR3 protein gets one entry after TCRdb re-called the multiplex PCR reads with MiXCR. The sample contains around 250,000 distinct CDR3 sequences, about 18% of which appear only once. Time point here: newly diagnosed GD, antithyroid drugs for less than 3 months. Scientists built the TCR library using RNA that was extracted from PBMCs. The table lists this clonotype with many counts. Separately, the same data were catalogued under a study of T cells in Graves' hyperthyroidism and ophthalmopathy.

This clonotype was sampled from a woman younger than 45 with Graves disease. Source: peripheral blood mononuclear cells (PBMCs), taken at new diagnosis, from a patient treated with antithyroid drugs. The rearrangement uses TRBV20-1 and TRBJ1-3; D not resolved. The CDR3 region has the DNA TGCAGTGCTGCCCAATTTGCCTCTGGAAACACCATATATTTT. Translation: CSAAQFASGNTIYF.